This note documents a single T cell receptor beta chain sequence. Unmatched junction bases numbered 7, after V lost 3 bases and J lost 7 bases. Germline lookup yields CDR1 SGHRS and CDR2 YFSETQ. The CDR3 is 15 residues long. This specimen belongs to a study of blood T cell repertoires in COVID-19. Study as a whole: T cells, B-cell-depleted T cells, or PBMCs provided the cDNA or gDNA that served as material.

Authors' data handling: Amplified reference gene primers provided the basis for estimating nucleated cell counts. Sequencing was performed with immunoSEQ multiplex PCR; in TCRdb, only in-frame clones are kept and a portion is missing. Clone size and the V and J calls come from that table; the DNA yielded D and trimming. This table holds about 230,000 clones, around 78% found once. The sequencing input was peripheral blood. The sequence came from a woman in her sixties or seventies with active or convalescent COVID-19. The chain joins TRBV5-1 to TRBJ1-4; 9 bases are shared with TRBD1. This CDR3 reads CASSSGTGGVEKLFF. As DNA, the CDR3 is TGCGCCAGCAGCTCTGGTACAGGGGGCGTTGAAAAACTGTTTTTT.